Following are 18 T cell receptor beta chains from one sample sequenced in a study of T cell repertoires in cytomegalovirus infection (dated by TCRdb to the late 2010s). These reads were obtained on an Illumina HiSeq 1500. TCRdb took the public reads, trimmed them with fastp at Q25, ran MiXCR for clone calling and kept in-frame beta chains. CDR3 protein sequences are deduplicated, and each keeps its most common genes and DNA. The sample table lists about 500,000 distinct CDR3 sequences, more than 30% of them with a count of one. The ten biggest clones cover 15% to 20% of the sample. Their antigens remain unidentified. The treatment or condition tag for this specimen amounts to: in vitro stimulation with specific CMV peptide epitopes to enrich CMV-specific T cells. Material: cultured PBMCs, obtained from culture after CMV antigen stimulation. These receptors came from a human donor in good health (CMV status not recorded). Some clones in this sample may be carry-over from other donors' samples.

J is TRBJ2-1 and V is TRBV29-1; TRBD2 agrees at 11 bases. CDR3 size: 16 residues. Trimming removed 3 bases from V and 0 bases from J; junction bases left unmatched: 4. Germline-derived CDR1 and CDR2 are SQVTM and ANQGSEA. The CDR3 sequence: CSVDPGLAASYNEQFF. In nucleotides, the CDR3 is TGCAGCGTTGATCCGGGACTAGCGGCCTCCTACAATGAGCAGTTCTTC.

A few counts support this clonotype. This chain joins TRBV7-2 and TRBJ1-2, with D possibly TRBD1 on 6 matching bases. V shed 5 bases and J shed 4 bases, with 20 bases lying between them. In germline, CDR1 is SGHTA, CDR2 FQGNSA. The CDR3 has 16 residues. CDR3 protein: CASSKSTGTAGYGYTF. CDR3 bases: TGTGCCAGCAGCAAGAGCACAGGGACCGCTGGCTATGGCTACACCTTC.

The chain carries TRBV27 and TRBJ2-3; D is possibly TRBD1 (5 bases). The length of the CDR3 is 16 residues. V was trimmed by 2 bases and J by 10 bases, leaving 22 bases between them. CDR1 MNHEY and CDR2 SMNVEV come from the germline V gene (reference sequence). DNA for the CDR3: TGTGCCAGCAGTTTAACTGCCGTGCAAGGGGAAAGGGCGCAGTATTTT. Amino acids: CASSLTAVQGERAQYF.

This chain links TRBV12-3 or TRBV12-4 with TRBJ1-1, with D hard to call. The CDR3 extends over 11 amino acids. Trimming stripped 3 bases from V and 7 bases from J, with 6 bases between. The CDR3 spells CASSFMGEAFF. CDR3 nucleotide sequence: TGTGCCAGCAGTTTTATGGGTGAAGCTTTCTTT.

The V gene is TRBV5-4, the J gene TRBJ1-4, with 7 positions matching TRBD1. The CDR3 has 15 amino acids. The junction had 7 bases not matched to a gene; V was cut back by 4 bases and J by 4 bases. Germline V gives CDR1 SGHNT, CDR2 YYREEE (reference sequence). In DNA, the CDR3 is TGTGCCAGCAGCCCATACAGGGGCGGTAATGAAAAACTGTTTTTT. Translating gives CASSPYRGGNEKLFF.

DNA for the CDR3: TGTGCCAGCAGTGCTCCTCTTCTAGCGGGAGGTTCCTACAATGAGCAGTTCTTC. This encodes CASSAPLLAGGSYNEQFF. The V call is TRBV28, the J call TRBJ2-1, with 11 bases fitting TRBD2. Trimming cost V 5 bases and J 1 base; bases outside gene matches: 10. Germline CDR1 and CDR2: MDHEN and SYDVKM. This CDR3 has 18 residues.

The V and J genes are TRBV7-9 and TRBJ1-4; no firm D call. The CDR3 totals 13 residues. The germline V and J ends were trimmed by 5 bases and 6 bases, with 10 bases remaining between them. Germline assignment: CDR1 SEHNR and CDR2 FQNEAQ (reference sequence). Here the CDR3 reads CASSNAWYEKLFF. The CDR3 DNA sequence: TGTGCCAGCAGCAATGCTTGGTATGAAAAACTGTTTTTT.

The chain recombines TRBV7-9 with TRBJ2-1, with TRBD1 matching over 11 bases. Germline values: CDR1 SEHNR, CDR2 FQNEAQ (reference sequence). The V and J ends lost 3 bases and 2 bases, in that order; junction bases with no gene match: 9. The CDR3 totals 18 residues. The CDR3 nucleotides are TGTGCCAGCAGCTTTGGGACAGGGGGTCGCCGTCCCTACAATGAGCAGTTCTTC. It encodes CASSFGTGGRRPYNEQFF.

This clonotype was found a few times. V and J are TRBV29-1 and TRBJ1-4; D not certain. Trimming pared 5 bases from V and 2 bases from J, leaving 9 bases between. The CDR3 totals 13 residues. The V gene's germline CDR1 is SQVTM and CDR2 ANQGSEA. CDR3 in amino acids: CSVQAGTNEKLFF. The CDR3 DNA follows: TGCAGCGTTCAAGCTGGGACTAATGAAAAACTGTTTTTT.

This sequence joins TRBV11-2 and TRBJ2-1; 12 nucleotides line up with TRBD2. The V gene end was trimmed by 1 base and the J gene end by 8 bases; junction bases not matched to a gene: 9. Germline V CDR1 and CDR2: SGHAT, FQNNGV. CDR3 length: 17 amino acids. Here the CDR3 reads CASSLGKWTSGTYEQFF. DNA of the CDR3: TGTGCCAGCAGCTTAGGGAAGTGGACTAGCGGGACCTATGAGCAGTTCTTC. Complete variable domain (other parts from reference TRBV11-2 and TRBJ2-1): EAGVAQSPRYKIIEKRQSVAFWCNPISGHATLYWYQQILGQGPKLLIQFQNNGVVDDSQLPKDRFSAERLKGVDSTLKIQPAKLEDSAVYLCASSLGKWTSGTYEQFFGPGTRLTVL.

This clonotype showed up just a few times. This chain links TRBV12-3 or TRBV12-4 with TRBJ1-5; a weak D match, TRBD1 (5 bases). This CDR3 is built from 13 residues. The germline V and J ends were trimmed by 1 base and 8 bases, with 9 bases remaining between them. Here the CDR3 reads CASSLGGTEPQHF. As DNA, the CDR3 is TGTGCCAGCAGTTTAGGGGGGACGGAGCCCCAGCATTTT.

The chain joins TRBV6-5 to TRBJ2-2; TRBD2 agrees at 8 bases. The CDR3 spans 14 residues. Trimming cost V 6 bases and J 1 base; bases outside gene matches: 1. Germline V CDR1 and CDR2: MNHEY, SVGAGI. The CDR3 is CASSTSGNTGELFF. CDR3 coding DNA: TGTGCCAGCAGCACTAGCGGGAACACCGGGGAGCTGTTTTTT.

V is TRBV28 and J is TRBJ2-7, with D perhaps TRBD1 or TRBD2 (6 bases each). Germline loops: CDR1 MDHEN, CDR2 SYDVKM. The V and J ends lost 5 bases and 6 bases respectively, with 17 bases between them. This CDR3 spans 14 amino acids. The CDR3 is CASSPLYREAEQYV. For the CDR3, the DNA is TGTGCCAGCAGTCCTTTATACAGGGAGGCCGAGCAGTACGTC.

This clonotype was found a few times. V is TRBV12-3 or TRBV12-4 and J is TRBJ2-6; no firm D call. V lost 5 bases and J 1 base, leaving 3 bases between the germline ends. This CDR3 region has 13 residues. The CDR3 loop is CASSESGANVLTF. In DNA, the CDR3 is TGTGCCAGCAGTGAGTCTGGGGCCAACGTCCTGACTTTC.

This clonotype was detected only a few times. The chain joins TRBV30 to TRBJ2-5; D is perhaps TRBD2 (6 bases). Germline V CDR1 and CDR2: GTSNPN, SVGIG (reference sequence). The CDR3 is 14 residues long. V was pared by 2 bases and J by 6 bases, with 16 bases between. CDR3 coding DNA: TGTGCCTGGAGTTCCCCCGGGAGTAGGAAGACCCAGTACTTC. Amino acids: CAWSSPGSRKTQYF.

This clonotype has a handful of counts. The chain links TRBV10-3 to TRBJ2-5; D is unclear. Per germline, CDR1 ENHRY and CDR2 SYGVKD. The CDR3 loop spans 14 amino acids. Trimming took off 4 bases at V and 1 base at J, with 10 bases between the two ends. CDR3 in amino acids: CAISGGVAQETQYF. The CDR3 DNA sequence: TGTGCCATCAGTGGCGGTGTAGCCCAAGAGACCCAGTACTTC.

This clonotype came up a few times. The chain is built from TRBV20-1 and TRBJ2-5; D is tentatively TRBD1 or TRBD2 (5 bases each). Germline V gene sequence: CDR1 DFQATT, CDR2 SNEGSKA (reference sequence). CDR3 length: 15 amino acids. Trimming shortened V by 1 base and J by 3 bases, and 15 bases separated the two germline ends. CDR3 sequence: CSARGGEDIKETQYF. Written as DNA, the CDR3 is TGCAGTGCTAGAGGAGGGGAAGATATAAAAGAGACCCAGTACTTC.

The chain has TRBV19 and TRBJ1-1; D is perhaps TRBD1 (6 bases). With 3 bases removed from V and 3 bases from J, the gap between germline ends came to 11 bases. Germline V CDR1 and CDR2: LNHDA, SQIVND (reference sequence). CDR3 size: 14 residues. The chain's CDR3 is CASSITGIDTEAFF. Written as DNA, the CDR3 is TGTGCCAGTAGTATTACAGGGATAGACACTGAAGCTTTCTTT.